This is a list of T cell receptor beta chains from one sample in a study of cytomegalovirus exposure and HLA in healthy donors. The protocol was immunoSEQ multiplex PCR, while the TCRdb copy is restricted to in-frame clones and leaves out a portion. Seen here are around 94,000 clones, over 60% observed once, and the top ten hold around 4.3%. The specimen sequenced was PBMCs. The receptors here all came from a woman aged 40 to 49 in good health and CMV-seropositive. The CDR3 runs from the conserved cysteine through the conserved F or W. D genes are given only for firm matches. A row's size may be missing; if present it is once, few, many or a size class.

V gene: TRBV7-9
D gene: .
J gene: TRBJ2-6
clone size: .
CDR3 DNA: TGTGCCAGCAGCCAGGGGCACCCGGGAGGGGCCAACGTCCTGACTTTC
CDR3 protein: CASSQGHPGGANVLTF

V gene: TRBV7-3
D gene: TRBD2
J gene: TRBJ2-5
clone size: .
CDR3 DNA: TGTGCCAGCAGCCGCGGTGCTAGCGGGTCCCAAGAGACCCAGTACTTC
CDR3 protein: CASSRGASGSQETQYF

V gene: TRBV19
D gene: .
J gene: TRBJ1-2
clone size: .
CDR3 DNA: TGTGCCAGTAGTCAAACAGGAATCTATGGCTACACCTTC
CDR3 protein: CASSQTGIYGYTF

V gene: TRBV19
D gene: .
J gene: TRBJ1-3
clone size: .
CDR3 DNA: TGTGCCAGTAGTCCGGATCCCTTTCAGGGGCGCTCTGGAAACACCATATATTTT
CDR3 protein: CASSPDPFQGRSGNTIYF

V gene: TRBV7-2
D gene: .
J gene: TRBJ2-7
clone size: .
CDR3 DNA: TGTGCCAGCAGCTTGGCGGGGTACTCCTACGAGCAGTACTTC
CDR3 protein: CASSLAGYSYEQYF

V gene: TRBV19
D gene: TRBD2
J gene: TRBJ2-2
clone size: .
CDR3 DNA: TGTGCCAGTAGTCTAGCGGGAGTGGGCGGGGAGCTGTTTTTT
CDR3 protein: CASSLAGVGGELFF

V gene: TRBV11-2
D gene: .
J gene: TRBJ1-1
clone size: .
CDR3 DNA: TGTGCCAGCAGCCCTACCTTGAACACTGAAGCTTTCTTT
CDR3 protein: CASSPTLNTEAFF

V gene: TRBV7-7
D gene: TRBD2
J gene: TRBJ2-3
clone size: .
CDR3 DNA: TGTGCTAGCAGCCCTGTGGCGGGAGTACCAGATACGCAGTATTTT
CDR3 protein: CASSPVAGVPDTQYF

V gene: TRBV27
D gene: TRBD2
J gene: TRBJ2-3
clone size: .
CDR3 DNA: TGTGCCAGCAGTTCTCCTAGCGGGAGTGCAGATACGCAGTATTTT
CDR3 protein: CASSSPSGSADTQYF

V gene: TRBV6-5
D gene: TRBD1
J gene: TRBJ2-2
clone size: .
CDR3 DNA: TGTGCCAGTTCTTGGGACAGACAGAACACCGGGGAGCTGTTTTTT
CDR3 protein: CASSWDRQNTGELFF

V gene: TRBV19
D gene: .
J gene: TRBJ2-3
clone size: .
CDR3 DNA: TGTGCCAGTAGTATAGGTAGCGGAGTTTATGGTACGCAGTATTTT
CDR3 protein: CASSIGSGVYGTQYF

V gene: TRBV7-9
D gene: TRBD1
J gene: TRBJ2-2
clone size: few
CDR3 DNA: TGTGCCAGCAGCGGGACAGAGAACACCGGGGAGCTGTTTTTT
CDR3 protein: CASSGTENTGELFF

V gene: TRBV2
D gene: .
J gene: TRBJ2-2
clone size: .
CDR3 DNA: TGTGCCAGCGGAAGGGGGACGTCCACCGGGGAGCTGTTTTTT
CDR3 protein: CASGRGTSTGELFF

V gene: TRBV19
D gene: TRBD2
J gene: TRBJ2-2
clone size: .
CDR3 DNA: TGTGCCAGTACCCGGACTAGCGCTATACCGAACACCGGGGAGCTGTTTTTT
CDR3 protein: CASTRTSAIPNTGELFF

V gene: TRBV5-1
D gene: .
J gene: TRBJ1-5
clone size: .
CDR3 DNA: TGCGCCAGCAGTGCAGGGGAGGGTGGTCAGCCCCAGCATTTT
CDR3 protein: CASSAGEGGQPQHF

V gene: TRBV12-5
D gene: TRBD1
J gene: TRBJ2-1
clone size: once
CDR3 DNA: TGTGCTAGTGGTCGTCCACATGACAGGGATTACTACAATGAGCAGTTCTTC
CDR3 protein: CASGRPHDRDYYNEQFF

V gene: TRBV18
D gene: .
J gene: TRBJ2-7
clone size: few
CDR3 DNA: TGTGCCAGCTCATCGGGGGATCCAGGTTCCTACGAGCAGTACTTC
CDR3 protein: CASSSGDPGSYEQYF

V gene: TRBV7-2
D gene: TRBD1
J gene: TRBJ2-7
clone size: .
CDR3 DNA: TGTGCCAGCAGTATGACCGGGACAGGGTACTTCGAGCAGTACTTC
CDR3 protein: CASSMTGTGYFEQYF

V gene: TRBV5-4
D gene: .
J gene: TRBJ2-1
clone size: .
CDR3 DNA: TGTGCCAGCAGCTTGCTAGCTAGTGGGAACAATGAGCAGTTCTTC
CDR3 protein: CASSLLASGNNEQFF

V gene: TRBV6-5
D gene: .
J gene: TRBJ1-1
clone size: .
CDR3 DNA: TGTGCCAGCAGTGCGAAGTCCCTTTTGAGATCTGAAGCTTTCTTT
CDR3 protein: CASSAKSLLRSEAFF

V gene: TRBV21-1
D gene: .
J gene: TRBJ2-7
clone size: .
CDR3 DNA: TGTGCCAGCAGCAGCAACCGACAGACGGACGAGCAGTACTTC
CDR3 protein: CASSSNRQTDEQYF

V gene: TRBV11-2
D gene: TRBD2
J gene: TRBJ2-7
clone size: few
CDR3 DNA: TGTGCCAGCAGCTTAGTGGGACTAGCGGGAGGAGAGCAGTACTTC
CDR3 protein: CASSLVGLAGGEQYF

V gene: TRBV29-1
D gene: .
J gene: TRBJ1-2
clone size: .
CDR3 DNA: TGCAGCGTTGAAGATGAGTCGGTCTATGGCTACACCTTC
CDR3 protein: CSVEDESVYGYTF

V gene: TRBV28
D gene: TRBD2
J gene: TRBJ2-2
clone size: .
CDR3 DNA: TGTGCCAGCCACATCCGGACTAGCGGACCCGGGGAGCTGTTTTTT
CDR3 protein: CASHIRTSGPGELFF

V gene: TRBV7-8
D gene: .
J gene: TRBJ2-7
clone size: few
CDR3 DNA: TGTGCCAGCAGACTTCATCAGGGTCCCTCCTACGAGCAGTACTTC
CDR3 protein: CASRLHQGPSYEQYF

V gene: TRBV30
D gene: TRBD1
J gene: TRBJ2-7
clone size: .
CDR3 DNA: TGTGCCTGGGGACCGGGACAGTTTCCCTACGAGCAGTACTTC
CDR3 protein: CAWGPGQFPYEQYF

V gene: TRBV19
D gene: TRBD2
J gene: TRBJ2-3
clone size: .
CDR3 DNA: TGTGCCAGTAGTAATTACGGACTAGCGGGAGGAGTAGGTACGCAGTATTTT
CDR3 protein: CASSNYGLAGGVGTQYF

V gene: TRBV2
D gene: .
J gene: TRBJ1-5
clone size: .
CDR3 DNA: TGTGCCAGCAGCGAACAGGGAAGCAATCAGCCCCAGCATTTT
CDR3 protein: CASSEQGSNQPQHF

V gene: TRBV6-4
D gene: TRBD1
J gene: TRBJ1-6
clone size: .
CDR3 DNA: TGTGCCAGCAGTGCCCGACAGGGGCATTCACCCCTCCACTTT
CDR3 protein: CASSARQGHSPLHF

V gene: TRBV2
D gene: .
J gene: TRBJ2-7
clone size: once
CDR3 DNA: TGTGCCAGCAGTGGAGTCGGGGGAGGTGGAAGGGAGCAGTACTTC
CDR3 protein: CASSGVGGGGREQYF

V gene: TRBV7-8
D gene: .
J gene: TRBJ1-2
clone size: .
CDR3 DNA: TGTGCCAGCAGCTTAGGGCGGAGAAGAGGCTTTGGCTACACCTTC
CDR3 protein: CASSLGRRRGFGYTF

V gene: TRBV5-6
D gene: .
J gene: TRBJ2-7
clone size: .
CDR3 DNA: TGTGCCAGCAGCTTGTACTTTAGCGGAAGCTACGAGCAGTACTTC
CDR3 protein: CASSLYFSGSYEQYF

V gene: TRBV7-2
D gene: .
J gene: TRBJ1-4
clone size: .
CDR3 DNA: TGTGCCAGCAGCCCTAGTATGATCAGTGAAAAACTGTTTTTT
CDR3 protein: CASSPSMISEKLFF

V gene: TRBV5-8
D gene: TRBD1
J gene: TRBJ2-7
clone size: .
CDR3 DNA: TGTGCCAGCAGCCCTGGACAGGGAATGAGCTCCTACGAGCAGTACTTC
CDR3 protein: CASSPGQGMSSYEQYF

V gene: TRBV9
D gene: .
J gene: TRBJ1-4
clone size: .
CDR3 DNA: TGTGCCAGCAGCGTAGGAGCCGAAGGGGTTAATGAAAAACTGTTTTTT
CDR3 protein: CASSVGAEGVNEKLFF

V gene: TRBV7-9
D gene: TRBD1
J gene: TRBJ2-1
clone size: .
CDR3 DNA: TGTGCCAGCAGCTTCCGGGACAGGGGTGTCTATGAGCAGTTCTTC
CDR3 protein: CASSFRDRGVYEQFF

V gene: TRBV7-6
D gene: TRBD1
J gene: TRBJ1-2
clone size: .
CDR3 DNA: TGTGCCAGCAGCGGTCACAGGGACAGTGGCTACACCTTC
CDR3 protein: CASSGHRDSGYTF

V gene: TRBV16
D gene: TRBD1
J gene: TRBJ1-5
clone size: .
CDR3 DNA: TGTGCCAGCAGCCCGGCATTTAGGGACAGGAGCTATAGCAATCAGCCCCAGCATTTT
CDR3 protein: CASSPAFRDRSYSNQPQHF

V gene: TRBV19
D gene: .
J gene: TRBJ2-7
clone size: .
CDR3 DNA: TGTGCCAGTAGTATTGGCCTGACCTACGAGCAGTACTTC
CDR3 protein: CASSIGLTYEQYF

V gene: TRBV6-4
D gene: TRBD1
J gene: TRBJ1-1
clone size: few
CDR3 DNA: TGTGCCAGCAGTGACGGGGGACAGGGGTTGACTTTCTTT
CDR3 protein: CASSDGGQGLTFF

V gene: TRBV5-4
D gene: .
J gene: TRBJ2-7
clone size: few
CDR3 DNA: TGTGCCAGCAGCCGAGCGAGCGGATCCTACGAGCAGTACTTC
CDR3 protein: CASSRASGSYEQYF